This entry is about one T cell receptor beta chain. Its specificity is not known. Libraries were prepared by immunoSEQ multiplex PCR; TCRdb keeps only in-frame clonotypes and omits some of them. In the table there are fewer than 35,000 clones, approximately 90% of which are singletons. The data derive from a study of OX40 agonist ivuxolimab in advanced cancers. Study information: Patients were treated with intravenous ivuxolimab, dosed at 0.01 to 10 mg/kg and infused every 2 weeks. Regarding the study as a whole: The authors did not determine the antigen specificity of the expanded peripheral T cells. With doses of 0.1-3.0 mg/kg, partial responders showed among the lowest clonal expansion.

With 0 bases removed from V and 2 bases from J, the gap between germline ends came to 14 bases. The CDR3 sequence is 16 residues long. CDR1 and CDR2 from the germline V gene are SGHRS and YFSETQ. The V call is TRBV5-1, the J call TRBJ1-2; possibly TRBD1 for D (5 bases). Sequencing was performed on CD4+ or CD8+ T cells sorted from blood, taken in a trial of the OX40 agonist ivuxolimab. This clonotype originated in an adult with an advanced solid tumor such as melanoma, head and neck, liver or kidney cancer. CDR3 loop: CASSLVQEWGNYGYTF. The CDR3 nucleotides read TGCGCCAGCAGCTTGGTGCAGGAGTGGGGGAACTATGGCTACACCTTC. Drawing the rest from reference TRBV5-1 and TRBJ1-2, the complete variable domain is KAGVTQTPRYLIKTRGQQVTLSCSPISGHRSVSWYQQTPGQGLQFLFEYFSETQRNKGNFPGRFSGRQFSNSRSEMNVSTLELGDSALYLCASSLVQEWGNYGYTFGSGTRLTVV.